These T cell receptor beta chains were read from a single sample in a study of beta chain features in type 1 diabetes. The protocol was immunoSEQ multiplex PCR, while the TCRdb copy is restricted to in-frame clones and leaves out a portion. The sample lists over 100,000 clones, 40% occurring once. Sequenced: stem cell memory CD4+ T cells from blood. Every receptor here comes from a woman between 18 and 29 years old in good health. Each CDR3 is given with its conserved first and last residue. A D gene is named only where the DNA matches it firmly. For some rows the clone size is stated as once, few or many, or as a class when expanded; others skip it.

J,D,size,V,DNA,CDR3
TRBJ2-3,.,.,TRBV2,TGTGCCAGCAGTGTTGAGGCCCCCCGCACAGATACGCAGTATTTT,CASSVEAPRTDTQYF
TRBJ2-1,.,few,TRBV19,TGTGCCAGTAGTAAAGGGGTGCCCTACAATGAGCAGTTCTTC,CASSKGVPYNEQFF
TRBJ1-2,.,.,TRBV5-1,TGCGCCAGCAGCATAGTAGCGGGAACGGGGCAGGGAAGAGGCTACACCTTC,CASSIVAGTGQGRGYTF
TRBJ1-2,.,.,TRBV4-3,TGCGCCAGCAGCCAAATACGACAGAGCTATGGCTACACCTTC,CASSQIRQSYGYTF
TRBJ1-1,.,.,TRBV10-3,TGTGCCATCAGTGAGAGACAGAGGAACACTGAAGCTTTCTTT,CAISERQRNTEAFF
TRBJ2-3,TRBD2,few,TRBV4-2,TGTGCCAGCAGCCAAGTACCCCGAGCGGGAGTAATAGATACGCAGTATTTT,CASSQVPRAGVIDTQYF
TRBJ2-3,TRBD2,.,TRBV11-2,TGTGCCAGCAGCTCCCAACGGTCTAGCGGGATGTCAGATACGCAGTATTTT,CASSSQRSSGMSDTQYF
TRBJ2-1,TRBD2,.,TRBV14,TGTGCCAGCAGCCGCCCCGGGACTAGGGGGAATGAGCAGTTCTTC,CASSRPGTRGNEQFF
TRBJ2-1,TRBD2,few,TRBV7-9,TGTGCCAGCAGCTCCCTGACTAGCGGTACCAATGAGCAGTTCTTC,CASSSLTSGTNEQFF
TRBJ2-5,TRBD2,few,TRBV5-1,TGCGCCAGCAGCGAACTAGCGGGAGGGCAAGAGACCCAGTACTTC,CASSELAGGQETQYF
TRBJ2-7,.,.,TRBV7-2,TGTGCCAGCAGCTTCCATAAAACCGGTCACTCCTACGAGCAGTACTTC,CASSFHKTGHSYEQYF
TRBJ2-5,TRBD1,.,TRBV18,TGTGCCAGCTCACCACCTCGCGGACAGGGGGAAACTGAGACCCAGTACTTC,CASSPPRGQGETETQYF
TRBJ2-3,.,few,TRBV7-2,TGTGCCAGCAGCCTAATGGTGGTCCTCACAGATACGCAGTATTTT,CASSLMVVLTDTQYF
TRBJ2-7,TRBD2,few,TRBV5-1,TGCGCCAGCAGCTCAGCTAGCGGGAGCTTCGAGCAGTACTTC,CASSSASGSFEQYF
TRBJ1-5,.,.,TRBV5-1,TGCGCCAGCAGCTTGGAGGGGTATAGCAATCAGCCCCAGCATTTT,CASSLEGYSNQPQHF
TRBJ1-2,.,.,TRBV5-4,TGTGCCAGCAGCTTGTTCACCGTCGCGGTCGGCGGCTACACCTTC,CASSLFTVAVGGYTF
TRBJ2-1,.,.,TRBV6-6,TGTGCCAGCAGTGTCGGACAGACAAATGAGCAGTTCTTC,CASSVGQTNEQFF
TRBJ2-7,.,few,TRBV6-5,TGTGCCAGCAGTACAGGACACGAGCAGTACTTC,CASSTGHEQYF
TRBJ2-7,TRBD2,.,TRBV7-2,TGTGCCAGCAGCAGATATAGCGGGAGGACCTCCTACGAGCAGTACTTC,CASSRYSGRTSYEQYF
TRBJ2-1,.,few,TRBV11-2,TGTGCCAGCAGCTCACCCGTTTCGGGGAGAACGTTCTTC,CASSSPVSGRTFF
TRBJ2-1,.,.,TRBV29-1,TGCAGCGTCTTAGCACCAAGAGAGCAGTTCTTC,CSVLAPREQFF
TRBJ1-4,TRBD1,.,TRBV5-4,TGTGCCAGCAGCGAAGGACAGGGGGCCGCAACTAATGAAAAACTGTTTTTT,CASSEGQGAATNEKLFF